The source of this T cell receptor (beta chain) is a study of Graves' ophthalmopathy and Graves' hyperthyroidism. Trimming shortened V by 6 bases and J by 7 bases, and 10 bases separated the two germline ends. The CDR3 is made up of 13 amino acids. Germline lookup yields CDR1 SGHTA and CDR2 FQGNSA. In this sample, this clonotype turned up many times. For repertoire sequencing, the TCR beta CDR3 regions were amplified from RNA transcripts. The workflow started with a first-round RT-PCR run with HTBI primers and then moved on to a second-round multiplex PCR. TCRdb re-called the multiplex PCR reads through MiXCR, storing one row per CDR3 protein. The top ten clones hold 35% to 55% of a sample with some 750,000 distinct CDR3 sequences, approximately 40% of them seen once.

The rearrangement uses TRBV7-2 and TRBJ1-6, with a weak D call TRBD1 (5 bases). The receptor was derived from an adult man with Graves' ophthalmopathy. The sample comprised peripheral blood. The CDR3 region is CASRRNRNSPLHF. CDR3 sequence (DNA): TGTGCCAGCAGGCGTAACAGGAATTCACCCCTCCACTTT.